This record looks at one T cell receptor (beta chain) sequence and its context. Its target antigen remains unknown. No much larger clonotype is one base removed from it; base qualities were not supplied. The germline V gene supplies CDR1 SGHRS and CDR2 YFSETQ. Trimming takes 1 base from V and 2 bases from J, and the germline ends sit 16 bases apart. Its CDR3 holds 17 amino acids, cysteine through phenylalanine. The entry retains the CDR3 DNA only, 51 bases that are in frame from base 1. The source of the sample is a study of neoadjuvant anti-PD-1 for oral cavity cancer listed by TCRdb under 2021. Describing the broader study: Patients mostly received three to four biweekly doses of nivolumab at 3 mg/kg before curative-intent surgical resection. Under RECIST 1.1, patients with complete response, partial response or stable disease were classed as responders, and patients with progression were classed as non-responders. The parent correlative cohort had approximately twelve patients and a response rate of roughly 32%. A fourth nivolumab dose was given around day 43 to patients without progression, and definitive surgical resection was performed in those patients on days 50-56.

Points the paper makes about the study in general: TCR analyses included only a few patients per response group, and the authors called for larger cohorts for validation. A higher pretreatment blood Treg/Th17 ratio correlated with both higher pretreatment blood TCRbeta clonality and lower post-treatment tumor TCRbeta clonality. Larger post-treatment sizes of preexisting intratumoral clones correlated with greater tumor shrinkage, suggesting expansion of preexisting clones contributed to response.

For survey sequencing of tumor libraries, mostly 4.8 ug of input genomic DNA was used, and two replicates were run per sample. Following the manufacturer's instructions, the team built TCRbeta libraries using the immunoSEQ hsTCRbeta kit. The completed libraries were mixed into a single pool at 3 nM, then sequenced with an Illumina NovaSeq 6000 S4 flow cell. As for the authors' bioinformatics: Raw data preprocessing and quality control were performed with the immunoSEQ Analyzer. The analysis was restricted to productive rearrangements, with each unique CDR3 amino acid sequence defining a clonotype. Repertoire clonality was estimated as the Gini-Simpson index, which was computed with the R package tcR. Student's t test was used to compare Gini indices, while Pearson correlation assessed associations with tumor size change. Entries here come from immuneACCESS through TCRdb and include only in-frame sequences with V and J called. Some clones fail to appear in such tables; in the studies checked, an unresolved V gene covers under half of the shortfall, and the cause of the remainder is unknown. V and J calls plus clone size are reproduced from that table; the DNA served to infer D and trimming. This sample has under 7,000 clones in its table, and around 50% of those were observed once. The ten top clones hold about 6.8% of the sample.

This specimen's time point label, per the study, means: after neoadjuvant nivolumab, at surgical resection. The patients had newly diagnosed stage II-IVA oral cavity squamous cell carcinoma and had not received any prior systemic or radiation treatment. The cohort was made up of patients with locally advanced, HPV-negative oral cavity squamous cell carcinoma. Samples came from a longitudinal correlative study of a single-arm phase II trial of neoadjuvant nivolumab in oral cavity squamous cell carcinoma. Genomic DNA-based TCRbeta sequencing was performed on subject-matched pre- and post-treatment PBMCs and tumors from three responders and three non-responders. Genomic DNA was isolated from tumor tissue using the Maxwell RSC DNA from Tissue kit.

The sample consisted of tumor tissue, taken after nivolumab (anti-PD-1) treatment. The rearrangement joined TRBV5-1 to TRBJ1-3, and possibly TRBD1, on 6 matching bases. This TCR came from a person aged 40 to 85 with oral cavity squamous cell carcinoma. The DNA sequence is as follows: TGCGCCAGCAGCTTGAGGGGGGGTGATCTCCCTGGAAACACCATATATTTT. Its amino acids are CASSLRGGDLPGNTIYF. Reference TRBV5-1 and TRBJ1-3 proteins supply the regions before and after the CDR3; the full variable domain is: KAGVTQTPRYLIKTRGQQVTLSCSPISGHRSVSWYQQTPGQGLQFLFEYFSETQRNKGNFPGRFSGRQFSNSRSEMNVSTLELGDSALYLCASSLRGGDLPGNTIYFGEGSWLTVV.